This T cell receptor (beta chain) derives from a study of CD8 T cell repertoires and HIV-1 epitope variants. Overall study: Each of Twenty-five Gag and Nef epitope peptides stimulated a separate culture. The baseline condition was 1M T cells left uncultured.

Whole-study findings and limits: Under ten antigen-specific TCR beta clonotypes were found; roughly 6 seemed cross-reactive to variants.

This table comes from immunoSEQ multiplex PCR, and its TCRdb copy is limited to in-frame clones, with some not included. Seen here are roughly 5,700 clones, about three fifths observed once, and the top ten hold approximately 40%. In its sample, this clone was seen a few times. No antigen is known for it. Sequencing input: cultured CD8+ T cells derived from PBMCs. The sequence was collected from a male donor with HIV.

The CDR3 nucleotides are TGTGCCAGCTCTATTTCCAGGACAGGGGTTAACACCGGGGAGCTGTTTTTT. It translates to CASSISRTGVNTGELFF. V gene TRBV7-8 combines with J gene TRBJ2-2, with 9 bases aligning to TRBD1. Germline CDR1 is SGHVS and CDR2 is FQNEAQ. The CDR3 contains 17 residues. After removal of 8 bases from V and 2 bases from J, the junction contained 12 bases not matched to a gene.